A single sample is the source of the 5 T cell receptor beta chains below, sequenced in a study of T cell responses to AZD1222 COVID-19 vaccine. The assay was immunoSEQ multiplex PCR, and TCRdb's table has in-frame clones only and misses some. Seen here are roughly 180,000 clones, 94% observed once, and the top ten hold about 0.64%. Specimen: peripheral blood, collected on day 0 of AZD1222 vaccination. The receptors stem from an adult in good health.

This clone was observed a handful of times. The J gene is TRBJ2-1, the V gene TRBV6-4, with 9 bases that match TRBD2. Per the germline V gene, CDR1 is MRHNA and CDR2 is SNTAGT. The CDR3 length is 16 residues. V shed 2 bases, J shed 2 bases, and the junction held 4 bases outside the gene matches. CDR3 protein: CASSDDSGSPYNEQFF. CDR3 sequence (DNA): TGTGCCAGCAGTGACGATAGCGGGAGCCCCTACAATGAGCAGTTCTTC.

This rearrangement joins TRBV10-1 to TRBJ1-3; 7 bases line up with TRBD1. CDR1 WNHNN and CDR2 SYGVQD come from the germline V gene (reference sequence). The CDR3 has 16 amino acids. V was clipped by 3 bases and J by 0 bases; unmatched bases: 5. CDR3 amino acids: CASSEGTEDSGNTIYF. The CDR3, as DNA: TGCGCCAGCAGTGAAGGGACAGAAGACTCTGGAAACACCATATATTTT.

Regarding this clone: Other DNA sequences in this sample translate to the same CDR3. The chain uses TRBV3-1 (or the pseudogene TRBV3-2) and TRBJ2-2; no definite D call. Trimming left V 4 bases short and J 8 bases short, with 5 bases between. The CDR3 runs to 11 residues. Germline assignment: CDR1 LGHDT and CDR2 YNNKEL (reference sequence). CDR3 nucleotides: TGTGCCAGCAGCCCTGGGGGGGAGCTGTTTTTT. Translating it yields CASSPGGELFF.

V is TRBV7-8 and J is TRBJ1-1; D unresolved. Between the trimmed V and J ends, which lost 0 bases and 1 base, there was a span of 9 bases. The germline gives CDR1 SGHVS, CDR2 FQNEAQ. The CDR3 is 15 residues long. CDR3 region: CASSLARVQNTEAFF. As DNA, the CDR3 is TGTGCCAGCAGCTTAGCCCGGGTACAGAACACTGAAGCTTTCTTT.

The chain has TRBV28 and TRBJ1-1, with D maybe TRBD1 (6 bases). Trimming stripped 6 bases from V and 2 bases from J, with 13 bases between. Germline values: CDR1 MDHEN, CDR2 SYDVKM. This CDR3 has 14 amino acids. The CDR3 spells CASRSGGLNTEAFF. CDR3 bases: TGTGCCAGCAGGTCCGGGGGCCTAAACACTGAAGCTTTCTTT.